This section outlines one TCR beta chain sequence together with its context. What it binds is unknown. Data came from immunoSEQ multiplex PCR; TCRdb stores just in-frame clones and leaves some out. The sample holds over 100,000 clones; approximately 95% are singletons and the top ten take 3.3%. The sample belongs to a study of graft-versus-host responses after intestinal transplantation. V lost 4 bases and J lost 2, with 13 bases in between. The CDR3 consists of 15 residues. The germline gives CDR1 SGDLS, CDR2 YYNGEE. The chain couples TRBV9 to TRBJ2-1; tentative D call: TRBD1 (5 bases). The specimen was unstimulated CD8+ T cells sorted from spleen or lymph node cells, collected before intestinal transplant. The source of this sequence is a human donor who received an intestinal transplant. DNA of the CDR3: TGTGCCAGCAGCTTCCGGACAAGTACCTACAATGAGCAGTTCTTC. The encoded protein is CASSFRTSTYNEQFF.